This TCR beta chain was identified in a study of cytomegalovirus exposure and HLA in healthy donors. Study-wide background: In terms of ancestry, the Caucasian-associated cluster contained 75% to 90% of the roughly 360 genotyped donors.

Concerning this clone itself: Its antigen is not identified.

Germline V gene lookup returns CDR1 SQVTM and CDR2 ANQGSEA. The ends lost 1 base at V and 4 bases at J; junction bases unmatched: 5. The CDR3 runs to 15 residues. Vbeta (60) and Jbeta (13) primers were used in the PCR. Sequencing used immunoSEQ multiplex PCR; TCRdb keeps in-frame clones, though not all of them. Of around 200,000 clones in the sample, almost 80% were seen once. Study-wide results and limits: A list of 164 TCR beta chains associated with cytomegalovirus was given. Three of the chains that were CMV-associated were confirmed in vitro to be specific for CMV antigens.

The chain is built from TRBV29-1 and TRBJ2-3, with 10 bases fitting TRBD2. This TCR derives from a male donor in good health and CMV-seronegative. Input material: PBMCs. Written as DNA, the CDR3 is TGCAGCGTTGAAGTTTTAGCGGGGGGCCCAGATACGCAGTATTTT. Translated: CSVEVLAGGPDTQYF.